Included here is one TCR beta chain sequence, with context. Its antigen is unknown. Base qualities are missing; no much larger clone stands one base away. cDNA was synthesized by template-switch 5'RACE using a primer with a 10-nucleotide random unique molecular identifier that tagged each TCR transcript. Each sequencing run produced over 200 million TCR-beta sequences covering 15-18 subjects. Total RNA was extracted with the RNeasy kit. TCR-beta VDJ regions were amplified with primers for the TCR constant region and the 5'RACE anchor, using the KAPA Real-time Library Amplification kit. Sample indexes and Illumina adaptors were added in a first PCR, and a second PCR then increased library yield. After purification with Ampure beads, the TCR product of roughly 650 bp was size-selected on a 2% E-gel SizeSelection system. Library quality was checked on a Bioanalyzer, concentration was measured with Qubit, and libraries were quantified with the Kapa Library Quantification kit before pooling. An Illumina HiSeq 2500 sequenced the libraries paired-end 2 x 150 bp. To increase sequence diversity, roughly 24-31% phiX was spiked into each library pool. The authors' pipeline ran thus. The quality-filtered reads were processed with the UMI-based MiGEC pipeline, whose error correction step removed more than 85% of the raw TCR sequences. IMGT germline references were used for aligning VDJ genes, and each clonotype was defined as a unique CDR3 amino acid sequence together with its V-J genes. Clonal expansion, Shannon diversity and CDR3 relatedness (CalcPairwiseDistances, ClusterSamples) were evaluated with VDJtools, and phylogenetic trees were built with CLCbio workbench. A clone was classed as expanded if it had 8 or more unique UMIs, a cutoff based on coefficient-of-variation modelling across technical triplicates. TCRdb reworked the public reads: Q25 trimming with fastp, MiXCR clone assembly, productive beta chains retained. CDR3 protein duplicates are merged, each entry listing the most common genes and DNA. In this record, the V and J calls reflect TCRdb's handling and not the investigators' own analysis. The sample profile shows fewer than 80,000 distinct CDR3 sequences; 4% to 6% of them were found once. In total, the top ten clones hold roughly 3.4% of the sample.

For unsorted PBMC libraries, 2 million PBMCs were used after storage in RNAlater at -80 degrees C until RNA extraction. Multiple sclerosis patients were enrolled in a US clinical protocol evaluating disease progression by magnetic resonance imaging. Peripheral blood was subjected to Ficoll-Hypaque density gradient centrifugation to isolate PBMCs, which were then cryopreserved in liquid nitrogen. These data are taken from a study of neurological immune-mediated disorders (dated by TCRdb to between 2018 and 2020). Concerning the study at large: Among the roughly 34 multiple sclerosis patients, about 31 had relapsing-remitting MS and 3 had secondary progressive MS. The approximately 100 TCR-beta libraries included longitudinal samples, technical triplicates and paired sorted CD4+ and CD8+ T-cell subsets alongside PBMC samples. Peripheral blood TCR-beta repertoires from HTLV-I-associated myelopathy (HAM/TSP) patients, multiple sclerosis patients and healthy controls were compared by UMI-based sequencing. The cohort comprised 68 subjects: some 14 HAM/TSP patients, some 34 multiple sclerosis patients and some 20 healthy controls. The full study reports these points: No identical CDR3 amino acid sequences were shared among expanded clones across subjects, suggesting private TCR-beta repertoires in all groups. TCR clonal expansion was greatest in HAM/TSP patients and smallest in MS patients, who ranked below even healthy controls. Phylogenetic analysis grouped repertoires from 18 of 34 MS patients into a cluster of related CDR3 sequences, suggesting a possible repertoire-level signature. The MS cluster was not associated with any clinical or MRI features, and the authors stated that larger cohorts are needed.

Via the germline V gene, CDR1 is SGHTA and CDR2 FQGTGA. The V end loses 1 base and the J end loses 7 bases, and a stretch of 14 bases separates them. The CDR3, cysteine through phenylalanine, is 15 amino acids long. Just CDR3 DNA is preserved here, 45 bases in frame from base 1. The sequence links TRBV7-3 to TRBJ2-1, with no D gene named confidently. The clonotype was recovered from a woman between 45 and 60 years old with multiple sclerosis. The sequenced sample consisted of PBMCs. In nucleotides, the sequence is TGTGCCAGCAGCTTAATAGGATTTGACGTTAATGAGCAGTTCTTC. Its coded protein is CASSLIGFDVNEQFF.